This TCR beta chain was found in a study of CD8+ T cells in alopecia areata (dated by TCRdb to the late 2010s). In the study overall: The treated patients took part in an open-label pilot trial in which moderate-to-severe alopecia areata was treated with oral tofacitinib at 5 to 10 mg twice daily. Patients received tofacitinib for 6 to 18 months and were then followed off drug for 6 months to check for delayed response and recurrence. High-throughput TCRbeta sequencing was used to examine T cell clonal expansion in alopecia areata in both the C3H/HeJ mouse model and human patients. TCRbeta CDR3 regions were amplified by immunoSEQ multiplex PCR using 35 Vbeta forward and 13 Jbeta reverse primers. RNA came from the PAXgene miRNA kit for fixed scalp, the miRNeasy kit for PBMCs, and the RNeasy kit for mouse skin. In treated patients, disease severity was measured using the SALT score, which gives the percentage of scalp surface area affected. Scalp clonality was compared across normal scalp (n=4), patchy alopecia areata scalp (n=8), and alopecia totalis/universalis scalp (n=8). Scalp tissue and sorted CD4+ and CD8+ peripheral blood T cells from patchy and totalis/universalis alopecia areata patients and from healthy controls were covered by human TCRbeta sequencing. Biopsies were taken from tofacitinib-treated patients at baseline and again at 4 and 24 weeks into treatment, and several of those patients also had a later scalp biopsy.

The treatment or condition label corresponds to: oral pan-JAK inhibitor, 5-10 mg twice daily. Lesional scalp punch biopsies and peripheral blood were obtained from alopecia areata patients. PBMCs were isolated by density centrifugation and stained for CD3, CD4 and CD8, after which CD4+ and CD8+ T cells were sorted on a FACSAria. Overall results and qualifications from the work: Tofacitinib significantly decreased scalp clonality and the number of expanded CD8+ clones among the top 100 scalp clones. Because the treated cohort was small and had just a single nonresponder, larger studies are needed to establish links between baseline CD8+ expansion and response. Resident alphabeta T cells in normal human skin are also sequenced, complicating scalp TCR repertoire analysis, unlike mouse skin dominated by gammadelta T cells. Compared with normal scalp, lesional scalp, particularly in alopecia totalis/universalis, had higher clonality and more expanded CD8+ clones, which suggests antigenic drive. Shared TCR sequences between patients were less evident than in mice, which may be partly attributable to HLA diversity in the patient population. Many expanded lesional clones were found to persist in scalp and blood during tofacitinib treatment, and relapse after treatment cessation may be partly explained by this persistence.

About this clone: Its recognized antigen is unknown. No much larger clonotype is one base removed from it; base qualities were not supplied.

Library prep was done by the immunoSEQ multiplex PCR assay. RNA was extracted from all samples and reverse transcribed into cDNA as template for TCR sequencing. First-strand cDNA was synthesized using SuperScript III with a 2:1 mix of oligo-dT and random hexamers. A synthetic immune receptor repertoire was used to measure amplification bias, and any remaining bias was corrected computationally. Under the source paper's analysis protocol: Raw reads were preprocessed to remove errors, and CDR3 was defined by IMGT conventions from the conserved cysteine to phenylalanine. Clonality was computed by normalizing Shannon entropy by log2 of the number of productive unique TCRs and subtracting the result from 1. CD4 or CD8 identity of scalp clones was inferred by cross-referencing scalp TCRbeta sequences with sorted blood CD4 and CD8 repertoires. TCRdb's version of the immuneACCESS table is confined to in-frame rearrangements and falls short of the full clone set. An unresolved V gene accounts for under half of the shortfall where checked; the remainder is of unknown origin. V and J calls plus clone size are reproduced from that table; the DNA served to infer D and trimming. A total of approximately 210,000 clones appear in this sample, 40% to 45% of them only once. The ten top clones hold approximately 2.9% of the sample.

The germline V gene gives CDR1 as MGHRA and CDR2 as YSYEKL. CDR3 length: 16 amino acids, cysteine to phenylalanine. CDR3 DNA only is kept here, 48 bases in frame from base 1. Deletion took 0 bases off V and 6 bases off J, with a span of 15 bases between the germline ends. The chain was built from TRBV4-1 and TRBJ1-5; possibly the D gene is TRBD1, per 5 matching bases. The sequencing used CD4+ T cells sorted from blood, collected at approximately week 36, from a patient treated with tofacitinib. This TCR was sampled from a human donor with alopecia areata. The CDR3 reads CASSQEMGTWGQPQHF. The nucleotide sequence reads as follows: TGCGCCAGCAGCCAAGAAATGGGGACCTGGGGTCAGCCCCAGCATTTT.